This T cell receptor (beta chain) was identified during a study of cytomegalovirus exposure and HLA in healthy donors. General study findings and limits: Most TCR beta V segments were productive about 87% or about 30% of the time in an earlier analysis. Rarity held for most TCR sequences, but there were some public TCRs that occurred in many donors. Equally common other TCR beta chains were less clonally expanded than HLA-associated ones, a later analysis found.

The PCR employed 60 Vbeta primers together with 13 Jbeta primers. TCRdb keeps only in-frame clones here, not all; method: immunoSEQ multiplex PCR. The sample contains approximately 160,000 clones, 68% of which appear only once. As concerns this clone: Its cognate antigen is unknown.

The germline gives CDR1 SNHLY, CDR2 FYNNEI. Between the trimmed V and J ends, which lost 3 bases and 6 bases, there was a span of 17 bases. The CDR3 runs 15 residues. The gene calls are TRBV2 and TRBJ1-1, with TRBD1 as a possible D gene (5 bases). The receptor comes from a man aged 45-60 years in good health and CMV-seronegative. The sequencing input was PBMCs. The CDR3 bases are TGTGCCAGCAGTGAGCGGGGGGTAGGGCTTCCTGAAGCTTTCTTT. Translated: CASSERGVGLPEAFF.